This passage covers 22 T cell receptor beta chains from one sample sequenced in a study of shared clonotypes between healthy human individuals. TCRdb keeps only in-frame clones here, not all; method: immunoSEQ multiplex PCR. The data show about 1.5 million clones, about 96% seen once. The specimen sequenced was naive CD4+ T cells sorted from blood. Regarding subset: CD45RA+ positively selected. These receptor sequences come from a man between 25 and 39 years old in good health.

Remarks on this clone: The sample contains more than one DNA sequence encoding this CDR3. The J gene is TRBJ2-7, the V gene TRBV5-1, with TRBD2 matching over 7 bases. After removal of 0 bases from V and 2 bases from J, the junction contained 2 bases not matched to a gene. The germline V gene encodes CDR1 SGHRS and CDR2 YFSETQ. The CDR3 runs 14 residues. The CDR3 loop reads CASSLVAGAYEQYF. The DNA for the CDR3 is TGCGCCAGCAGCTTGGTGGCGGGAGCCTACGAGCAGTACTTC. Complete variable domain (other parts from reference TRBV5-1 and TRBJ2-7): KAGVTQTPRYLIKTRGQQVTLSCSPISGHRSVSWYQQTPGQGLQFLFEYFSETQRNKGNFPGRFSGRQFSNSRSEMNVSTLELGDSALYLCASSLVAGAYEQYFGPGTRLTVT.

The chain is built from TRBV28 and TRBJ2-7, with D perhaps TRBD2 (6 bases). Germline CDR1 and CDR2: MDHEN and SYDVKM. The germline V and J ends were trimmed by 2 bases and 6 bases, with 14 bases remaining between them. The CDR3 has 14 amino acids. CDR3 coding DNA: TGTGCCAGCAGTTTAGGACCGGGACTTAGCGAGCAGTACTTC. Translated, it gives CASSLGPGLSEQYF.

The chain combines TRBV7-6 with TRBJ2-7, with 15 positions matching TRBD2. The CDR3 spans 17 residues. V lost 4 bases, J lost 2 bases, and 6 bases stayed unmatched. Germline CDR1 and CDR2: SGHVS and FNYEAQ. The CDR3 protein is CASSSGTSGRYPYEQYF. The CDR3 DNA sequence: TGTGCCAGCAGCTCCGGGACTAGCGGGAGGTACCCCTACGAGCAGTACTTC.

A remark on this clone: An end of the junction differs from the germline gene, which may be a read error. V and J are TRBV7-9 and TRBJ1-5, with D possibly being TRBD1 (5 bases). Germline V lookup: CDR1 SEHNR, CDR2 FQNEAQ (reference sequence). The CDR3 has 14 residues. The CDR3: CASTLGTENQPQHF. DNA of the CDR3: TGTGCCAGCACCTTAGGGACGGAAAATCAGCCCCAGCATTTT.

The J gene is TRBJ2-1, the V gene TRBV6-1, with a tentative D call TRBD1 (5 bases). This CDR3 comprises 20 residues. V was trimmed by 2 bases and J by 7 bases, leaving 30 bases between them. Germline CDR1 is MNHNS and CDR2 is SASEGT. In nucleotides, the CDR3 is TGTGCCAGCAGTGAAAGGGGTCCGAATCCCCGCCAAAATAAAAGGAATGAGCAGTTCTTC. It yields the protein CASSERGPNPRQNKRNEQFF.

V is TRBV27 and J is TRBJ2-1; weak D call: TRBD2 (5 bases). Per the germline V gene, CDR1 is MNHEY and CDR2 is SMNVEV (reference sequence). The V gene lost 4 bases and the J gene lost 3 bases, with 10 bases spanning the gap. The length of the CDR3 is 14 residues. The CDR3 is CASSWRVNYNEQFF. CDR3 DNA: TGTGCCAGCAGTTGGCGGGTCAACTACAATGAGCAGTTCTTC.

The chain employs TRBV19 and TRBJ2-1; TRBD2 aligns across 12 bases. This CDR3 comprises 20 residues. V shed 6 bases, J shed 8 bases, and the junction held 23 bases outside the gene matches. Germline V gene sequence: CDR1 LNHDA, CDR2 SQIVND (reference sequence). CDR3 bases: TGTGCCAGTAGCAAAACTCCGGGACTAGCGGGCTCTATTCCCCCCGATGAGCAGTTCTTC. Amino acids: CASSKTPGLAGSIPPDEQFF.

This clone was detected only once. V is TRBV27 and J is TRBJ2-7; TRBD2 aligns across 10 bases. The CDR3 contains 15 residues. Looked up from germline, CDR1 is MNHEY and CDR2 is SMNVEV (reference sequence). V lost 5 bases to trimming and J lost 5 bases; unmatched junction nucleotides: 9. The CDR3 sequence is CASSPVLAGEDEQYF. Written as DNA, the CDR3 is TGTGCCAGCAGTCCTGTCCTAGCGGGAGAGGACGAGCAGTACTTC.

The rearrangement joins TRBV11-2 to TRBJ1-5; no firm D call. CDR1 and CDR2 from the germline V gene are SGHAT and FQNNGV. The CDR3 covers 15 residues. The germline V and J ends were trimmed by 5 bases and 0 bases, with 11 bases remaining between them. In DNA, the CDR3 is TGTGCCAGCAGCCCGGACGGGCATAGCAATCAGCCCCAGCATTTT. Amino acids: CASSPDGHSNQPQHF.

This rearrangement joins TRBV9 to TRBJ2-5; D call uncertain. V was clipped by 0 bases and J by 3 bases, with 9 bases between them. The V gene's germline CDR1 is SGDLS and CDR2 YYNGEE. The CDR3 runs 14 residues. In nucleotides, the CDR3 is TGTGCCAGCAGCGTAGCTACGGAAGAAGAGACCCAGTACTTC. This translates into CASSVATEEETQYF.

J is TRBJ2-2 and V is TRBV28; the D gene is possibly TRBD1 (6 bases). CDR3 length: 16 residues. Germline V gene sequence: CDR1 MDHEN, CDR2 SYDVKM. Trimming removed 1 base at V and 0 bases at J, with 9 bases between. CDR3 nucleotide sequence: TGTGCCAGCAGTTTATTTTCAGGGGCGAACACCGGGGAGCTGTTTTTT. Translating it yields CASSLFSGANTGELFF.

The V and J genes are TRBV6-5 and TRBJ2-2, with 10 bases identical to TRBD2. Germline V CDR1 and CDR2: MNHEY, SVGAGI. The V segment lost 4 bases and the J segment 4 bases; nucleotides outside the gene matches: 6. There are 16 residues in the CDR3. The CDR3 here is CASSSPGTSVTGELFF. The CDR3 DNA is TGTGCCAGCAGTTCCCCCGGGACTAGCGTCACCGGGGAGCTGTTTTTT.

The chain couples TRBV4-3 to TRBJ1-5, with D possibly being TRBD1 (6 bases). The germline V gene encodes CDR1 LGHNA and CDR2 YSLEER. V lost 4 bases and J lost 6, with 16 bases in between. The CDR3 has 15 amino acids. Here the CDR3 reads CASSLEGGAGQPQHF. The CDR3 region has the DNA TGCGCCAGCAGCCTCGAGGGGGGAGCGGGTCAGCCCCAGCATTTT.

The chain links TRBV7-2 to TRBJ2-7; TRBD2 matches 12 bases. With 1 base clipped from V and 2 bases from J, the junction kept 9 bases outside the gene matches. Germline CDR1 and CDR2: SGHTA and FQGNSA. The CDR3 runs to 18 residues. This CDR3 reads CASSLVSTSGSATYEQYF. The CDR3 coding sequence is TGTGCCAGCAGCTTAGTCTCGACTAGCGGGAGCGCAACCTACGAGCAGTACTTC.

This clone has only one observation. The J gene is TRBJ2-5, the V gene TRBV6-5; either TRBD1 or TRBD2 may fit D (6 bases each). The CDR3 totals 14 residues. Trimming cost V 6 bases and J 3 bases, with 14 bases left between them. Looked up from germline, CDR1 is MNHEY and CDR2 is SVGAGI. This chain's CDR3 is CASRRDIYKETQYF. The CDR3 coding sequence is TGTGCCAGCAGGCGGGACATTTACAAAGAGACCCAGTACTTC.

The V gene is TRBV28, the J gene TRBJ2-3; a possible D gene is TRBD2 (6 bases). This CDR3 contains 16 residues. Trimming cost V 4 bases and J 3 bases, with 17 bases left between them. Germline assignment: CDR1 MDHEN and CDR2 SYDVKM. CDR3: CASSSSGGVWTDTQYF. CDR3 sequence (DNA): TGTGCCAGCAGTTCCTCGGGCGGGGTTTGGACAGATACGCAGTATTTT.

The rearrangement uses TRBV4-1 and TRBJ2-1; the D gene is possibly TRBD2 (5 bases). Trimming took 5 bases from V and 4 from J, leaving 21 bases between them. Germline V lookup: CDR1 MGHRA, CDR2 YSYEKL. The CDR3 runs 17 residues. The CDR3 DNA follows: TGCGCCAGCAGCGGAGGTGATTTAGGATTTGCGTACAATGAGCAGTTCTTC. Translated: CASSGGDLGFAYNEQFF.

The chain recombines TRBV5-1 with TRBJ2-5; D remains unclear. V was shortened by 4 bases and J by 3 bases, with 13 bases between the two germline ends. Per germline, CDR1 SGHRS and CDR2 YFSETQ. The CDR3 has 14 residues. CDR3 amino acids: CASSADERKETQYF. The CDR3 DNA follows: TGCGCCAGCAGCGCGGACGAAAGAAAAGAGACCCAGTACTTC.

J is TRBJ2-5 and V is TRBV7-9; TRBD2 agrees at 11 bases. The CDR3 length is 17 residues. The junction had 12 bases not matched to a gene; V was cut back by 5 bases and J by 4 bases. CDR1 is SEHNR and CDR2 is FQNEAQ in the germline V gene (reference sequence). CDR3 bases: TGTGCCAGCAGCCCACGACTAGCGGGACGATGGGGAGAGACCCAGTACTTC. Its protein product is CASSPRLAGRWGETQYF. Full variable domain (remainder filled in from reference TRBV7-9 and TRBJ2-5): DTGVSQNPRHKITKRGQNVTFRCDPISEHNRLYWYRQTLGQGPEFLTYFQNEAQLEKSRLLSDRFSAERPKGSFSTLEIQRTEQGDSAMYLCASSPRLAGRWGETQYFGPGTRLLVL.

The rearrangement links TRBV18 to TRBJ1-1; D may be TRBD1 (5 bases). V was cut by 1 base and J by 4 bases, with 16 bases left in between. Germline loops: CDR1 KGHSH, CDR2 LQKENI. The CDR3 is 16 amino acids. CDR3 sequence reads: CASSPQSPIQGTEAFF. CDR3 bases: TGTGCCAGCTCACCACAGTCGCCTATCCAGGGCACTGAAGCTTTCTTT. The whole variable domain, filled in from reference TRBV18 and TRBJ1-1, reads NAGVMQNPRHLVRRRGQEARLRCSPMKGHSHVYWYRQLPEEGLKFMVYLQKENIIDESGMPKERFSAEFPKEGPSILRIQQVVRGDSAAYFCASSPQSPIQGTEAFFGQGTRLTVV.

The rearrangement joins TRBV29-1 to TRBJ2-5, with no clear D. The CDR3 runs 12 residues. Trimming took 2 bases from V and 0 from J, leaving 4 bases between them. From germline, CDR1 is SQVTM and CDR2 ANQGSEA. The DNA of the CDR3 is TGCAGCGTTGAAAGGTACCAAGAGACCCAGTACTTC. As protein: CSVERYQETQYF.

The genes are TRBV5-1 and TRBJ2-7; D perhaps matches TRBD2 (7 bases). Looked up from germline, CDR1 is SGHRS and CDR2 is YFSETQ. V dropped 0 bases and J dropped 0 bases, with 10 bases sitting between them. This CDR3 is 15 amino acids long. The CDR3 region has the DNA TGCGCCAGCAGCTTGGGAGGGGGGGACTCCTACGAGCAGTACTTC. It translates to CASSLGGGDSYEQYF.